This entry features one TCR beta chain sequence. The data derive from a study of shared clonotypes between healthy human individuals. Trimming pared 4 bases from V and 2 bases from J, leaving 14 bases between. Germline V gene data show CDR1 as GTSNPN and CDR2 as SVGIG (reference sequence). This CDR3 comprises 14 residues. TCRdb's copy holds only in-frame clones and misses some; the assay was immunoSEQ multiplex PCR. This sample yields more than 2 million clones, of which almost 96% are seen a single time; roughly 0.13% belongs to the top ten. This sequence joins TRBV30 and TRBJ1-2; D possibly corresponds to TRBD1 (5 bases). Sequences were obtained from naive CD4+ T cells sorted from blood. The subset is: CD45RA+ positively selected. This TCR was recovered from a man younger than 35 in good health. The DNA for the CDR3 is TGTGCCTGGACCGGGACGATAAGCAACTATGGCTACACCTTC. Translation gives CAWTGTISNYGYTF.